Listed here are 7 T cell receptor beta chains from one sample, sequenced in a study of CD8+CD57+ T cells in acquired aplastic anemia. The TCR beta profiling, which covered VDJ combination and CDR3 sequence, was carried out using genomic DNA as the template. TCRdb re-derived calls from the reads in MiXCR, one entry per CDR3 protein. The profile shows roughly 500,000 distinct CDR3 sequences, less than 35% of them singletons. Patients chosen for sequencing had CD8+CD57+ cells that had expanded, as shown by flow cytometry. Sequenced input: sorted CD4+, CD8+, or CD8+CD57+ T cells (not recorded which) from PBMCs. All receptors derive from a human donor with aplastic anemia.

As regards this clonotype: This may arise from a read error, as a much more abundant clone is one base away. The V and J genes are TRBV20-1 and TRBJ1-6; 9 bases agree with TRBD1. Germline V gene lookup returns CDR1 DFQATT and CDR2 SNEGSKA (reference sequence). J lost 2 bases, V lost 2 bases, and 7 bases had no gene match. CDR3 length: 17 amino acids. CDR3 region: CSARIGQGNPYNSPLHF. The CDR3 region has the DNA TGCAGTGCTAGAATAGGACAGGGGAACCCCTATAATTCACCCCTCCACTTT.

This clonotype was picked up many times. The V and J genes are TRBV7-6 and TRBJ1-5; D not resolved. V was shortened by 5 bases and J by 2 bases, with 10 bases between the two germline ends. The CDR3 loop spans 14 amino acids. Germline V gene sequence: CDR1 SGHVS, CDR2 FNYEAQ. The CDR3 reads CASSGDVGNQPQHF. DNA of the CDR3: TGTGCCAGCAGCGGTGACGTAGGCAATCAGCCCCAGCATTTT.

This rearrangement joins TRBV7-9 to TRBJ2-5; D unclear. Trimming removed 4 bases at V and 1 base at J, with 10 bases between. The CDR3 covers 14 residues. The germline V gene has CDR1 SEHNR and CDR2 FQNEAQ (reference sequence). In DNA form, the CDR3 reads TGTGCCAGCAGCTCCCATGGGGTCCAAGAGACCCAGTACTTC. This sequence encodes CASSSHGVQETQYF.

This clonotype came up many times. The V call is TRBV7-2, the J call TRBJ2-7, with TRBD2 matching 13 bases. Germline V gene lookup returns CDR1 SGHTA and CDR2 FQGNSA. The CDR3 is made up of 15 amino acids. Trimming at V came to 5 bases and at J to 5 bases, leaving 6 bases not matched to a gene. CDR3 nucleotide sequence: TGTGCCAGCAGCCCATGGGGGACTAGCGGGGACGAGCAGTACTTC. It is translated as CASSPWGTSGDEQYF.

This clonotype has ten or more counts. This CDR3 is CSTRQGPYEQYF. CDR3 DNA sequence: TGCAGTACTCGACAGGGACCCTACGAGCAGTACTTC. The V call is TRBV29-1, the J call TRBJ2-7, with 7 bases fitting TRBD1. CDR1 and CDR2 (germline): SQVTM, ANQGSEA. This CDR3 contains 12 residues.

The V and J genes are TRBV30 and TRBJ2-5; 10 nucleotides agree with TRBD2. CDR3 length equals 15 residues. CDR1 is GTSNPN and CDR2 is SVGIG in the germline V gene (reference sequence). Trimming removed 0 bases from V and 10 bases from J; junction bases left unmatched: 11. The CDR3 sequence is CAWSVPLAGVRIQYF. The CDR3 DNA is TGTGCCTGGAGTGTACCCCTAGCGGGAGTACGGATCCAGTACTTC.

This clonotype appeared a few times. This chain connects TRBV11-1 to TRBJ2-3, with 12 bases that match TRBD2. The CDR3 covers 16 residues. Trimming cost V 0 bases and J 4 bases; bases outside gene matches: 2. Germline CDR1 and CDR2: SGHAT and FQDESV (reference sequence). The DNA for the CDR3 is TGTGCCAGCAGCTTAGCTCTAGCGGGGGGGGCAGATACGCAGTATTTT. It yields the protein CASSLALAGGADTQYF.